Described below is a single T cell receptor beta chain sequence and its context. The method was immunoSEQ multiplex PCR; TCRdb's version includes in-frame clones alone and lacks a portion of them. The table includes fewer than 60,000 clones, approximately 91% detected once. The source of the sample is a study of T cell changes during pregnancy in multiple sclerosis. Trimming shortened V by 2 bases and J by 1 base, and 8 bases separated the two germline ends. The V gene's germline CDR1 is MNHEY and CDR2 SMNVEV (reference sequence). CDR3 length: 14 amino acids. The chain links TRBV27 to TRBJ1-1; D is perhaps TRBD1 (5 bases). The sample in question was CD8+ T cells from peripheral blood mononuclear cells, obtained after pregnancy. This receptor was taken from a female donor with multiple sclerosis, enrolled in a pregnancy study. The CDR3 sequence is CASSLQGGNTEAFF. The CDR3 DNA is TGTGCCAGCAGTTTACAGGGTGGGAACACTGAAGCTTTCTTT.